Listed below are T cell receptor beta chains from one sample, sequenced in a study of blood T cells in healthy people across ages. In TCRdb, the 5' RACE reads were re-called with MiXCR into one record per CDR3 protein. The sample has around 600,000 distinct CDR3 sequences, around half seen once. Sequences were obtained from blood. Source of these receptors: a man older than 75 in good health. The conserved cysteine and the conserved F or W are not part of the CDR3 here.

v_gene: TRBV7-2; j_gene: TRBJ1-2; CDR3aa: ASSLWTGAESFYGYT
v_gene: TRBV4-2; j_gene: TRBJ2-5; CDR3aa: ASSQQSGMGSEETQY
v_gene: TRBV28; j_gene: NA; CDR3aa: ASSLPGSVLKTQY
v_gene: TRBV7-2; j_gene: TRBJ1-6; CDR3aa: ASSLQQNSPLH
v_gene: TRBV20-1; j_gene: TRBJ2-7; CDR3aa: SARAGLAYSYEQY
v_gene: TRBV5-1; j_gene: TRBJ2-1; CDR3aa: ASSLVSGDNEQF
v_gene: TRBV20-1; j_gene: TRBJ1-2; CDR3aa: SAEAGYT
v_gene: TRBV27; j_gene: TRBJ2-7; CDR3aa: ASSLLGGGPSYEQY
v_gene: TRBV18; j_gene: TRBJ2-2; CDR3aa: ASSPSGPTNTGELF
v_gene: TRBV4-1; j_gene: TRBJ1-2; CDR3aa: ASSQDEAGGLGYT
v_gene: TRBV4-3; j_gene: TRBJ1-2; CDR3aa: ASSQDTYGYT
v_gene: TRBV20-1; j_gene: TRBJ1-2; CDR3aa: SAREAVNDGYT
v_gene: TRBV6-2/TRBV6-3; j_gene: TRBJ1-1; CDR3aa: ASRVAGGGAEAF
v_gene: TRBV29-1; j_gene: TRBJ1-2; CDR3aa: SAGQIGYT
v_gene: TRBV7-2; j_gene: TRBJ1-1; CDR3aa: ASSPWAPGNTEAF
v_gene: TRBV7-2; j_gene: TRBJ2-5; CDR3aa: ASSSYSGEETQY
v_gene: TRBV29-1; j_gene: TRBJ2-7; CDR3aa: SFGSSRGQY
v_gene: TRBV25-1; j_gene: TRBJ2-1; CDR3aa: ASSESDPGYNEQF
v_gene: TRBV7-8; j_gene: TRBJ2-7; CDR3aa: ASSVTGKDSEQY
v_gene: TRBV20-1; j_gene: TRBJ2-1; CDR3aa: SASPTSGGYNEQF
v_gene: TRBV29-1; j_gene: TRBJ2-5; CDR3aa: SARWSIEAQY
v_gene: TRBV7-9; j_gene: TRBJ1-1; CDR3aa: ASSLAHGTEAF
v_gene: TRBV7-2; j_gene: NA; CDR3aa: ASSNWGGERTQY
v_gene: TRBV6-5; j_gene: NA; CDR3aa: ASSYSSSGSFDEQY
v_gene: TRBV25-1; j_gene: NA; CDR3aa: ASSESPRAGALETQY
v_gene: TRBV5-5; j_gene: TRBJ1-1; CDR3aa: ASSGAGMVIYTEAF
v_gene: TRBV29-1; j_gene: TRBJ2-4; CDR3aa: SASGGKHSNEQY
v_gene: TRBV6-6; j_gene: TRBJ2-5; CDR3aa: ASTSDRGFGFEGFQY
v_gene: TRBV28; j_gene: TRBJ2-5; CDR3aa: ASSVRSQGETQY